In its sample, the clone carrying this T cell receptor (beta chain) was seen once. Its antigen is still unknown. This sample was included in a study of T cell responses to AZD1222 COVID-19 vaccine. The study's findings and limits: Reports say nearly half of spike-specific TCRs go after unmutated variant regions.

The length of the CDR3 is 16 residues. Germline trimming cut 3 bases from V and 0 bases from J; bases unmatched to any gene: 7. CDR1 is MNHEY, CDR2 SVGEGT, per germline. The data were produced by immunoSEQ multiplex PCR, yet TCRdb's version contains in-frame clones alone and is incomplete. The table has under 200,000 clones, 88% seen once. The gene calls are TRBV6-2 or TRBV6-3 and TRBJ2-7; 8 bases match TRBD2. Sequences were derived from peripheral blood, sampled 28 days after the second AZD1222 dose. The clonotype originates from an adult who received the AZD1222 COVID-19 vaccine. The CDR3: CASSYLTSVFSYEQYF. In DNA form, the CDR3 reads TGTGCCAGCAGTTATCTGACTAGCGTTTTCTCCTACGAGCAGTACTTC.